This entry features one T cell receptor (beta chain) sequence. What it binds is unknown. The CDR3 runs to 14 residues. V was cut by 1 base and J by 5 bases, with 11 bases left in between. Germline CDR1 reads SGHTA; CDR2 reads FQGNSA. These data belong to a study of identical twins. Findings of the study overall: In beta out-of-frame sequences, the excess sharing between twins was weaker.

In every case, the donor was a healthy Caucasian. Via MiXCR, TCRdb re-called the 5' RACE reads, giving one row per CDR3 protein. This sample yields approximately 500,000 distinct CDR3 sequences, of which less than 25% are seen a single time; roughly 3% belongs to the top ten. The same data also contributed to another study, on T cells expressing NK-cell markers. Turning to that study: Researchers got TCR beta repertoires out of sorted CD3+CD56+NKG2C+, CD3+CD56+NKG2C- and CD3+CD56-NKG2C+ T cells. Of CD8+ T cells, 1.0-7.0% belonged to dominant NKG2C+ clonotypes in several donors.

This chain joins TRBV7-2 and TRBJ1-1; D ambiguous. The receptor was derived from a young woman in good health. The sequencing sample was made of CD4+ T cells sorted from blood. CDR3 in amino acids: CASSLGPGFTEAFF. DNA of the CDR3: TGTGCCAGCAGCTTAGGGCCGGGGTTTACTGAAGCTTTCTTT.